The T cell receptor beta chain described here comes from a study of radiotherapy plus CTLA-4 blockade in lung cancer. Overall study context: With roughly a third of patients having disease control, objective responses were seen in approximately 19%.

General study points: With interferon-beta, early dynamics of blood T cell clones were reported to best predict response. The study found tumor-derived TCR clones expanded in blood after radiotherapy plus ipilimumab.

There are 16 residues in the CDR3. The J segment lost 5 bases and the V segment lost 5 bases, leaving 14 bases of the junction unmatched. Germline V gives CDR1 SGHTA, CDR2 FQGTGA. As for this clone: Antigen specificity is unknown.

The table came from immunoSEQ multiplex PCR; TCRdb's copy has only in-frame clones and leaves some out. The sample has 70,000 to 90,000 clones; approximately 80% are singletons. This TCR was sampled from a human donor with non-small cell lung cancer who had stable disease on radiotherapy plus ipilimumab. This material consisted of peripheral blood, taken from a patient treated with radiotherapy plus ipilimumab. The chain combines TRBV7-3 with TRBJ1-1; the match to TRBD1 covers 7 bases. In DNA, the CDR3 is TGTGCCAGCAGCAGCTTGAAACTTACAGGGGTAACTGAAGCTTTCTTT. This translates into CASSSLKLTGVTEAFF.